One and the same sample provided the 20 T cell receptor beta chains below, sequenced in a study of blood T cell repertoires in COVID-19. Here immunoSEQ multiplex PCR was the method, and the copy in TCRdb shows in-frame clones only, minus some. Among approximately 25,000 clones listed, 72% were seen once. Source material: peripheral blood. These receptors all stem from an elderly woman with acute or convalescent COVID-19.

This clone was observed a single time. The chain recombines TRBV4-2 with TRBJ1-5, with 8 bases matching TRBD1. The CDR3 has 15 residues. Looked up from germline, CDR1 is LGHNA and CDR2 is YNFKEQ. V lost 0 bases to trimming and J lost 4 bases; unmatched junction nucleotides: 2. CDR3 nucleotide sequence: TGTGCCAGCAGCCAAGAGGACAGGGAGAATCAGCCCCAGCATTTT. Protein: CASSQEDRENQPQHF.

The chain combines TRBV21-1 with TRBJ2-1; whether TRBD2, the table's D call, matches the DNA was not checked. TRBV21-1 is a pseudogene locus. The length of the CDR3 is 19 residues. CDR3 sequence: CASSKVKGTSGGNYNEQFF. In DNA, the CDR3 is TGTGCCAGCAGCAAAGTTAAGGGGACTAGCGGGGGGAACTACAATGAGCAGTTCTTC.

This chain connects TRBV5-1 to TRBJ1-4; 7 bases map to TRBD1. The CDR3 covers 16 residues. The J segment lost 5 bases and the V segment lost 3 bases, leaving 10 bases of the junction unmatched. The germline V gene has CDR1 SGHRS and CDR2 YFSETQ. In nucleotides, the CDR3 is TGCGCCAGCAGCTCCCTCCCAGGGGGTTTAAATGAAAAACTGTTTTTT. This sequence encodes CASSSLPGGLNEKLFF.

The CDR3 DNA sequence: TGTGCCACCAGCAGGGAACGGACTGGGAGCAATCAGCCCCAGCATTTT. It translates to CATSRERTGSNQPQHF. The genes are TRBV15 and TRBJ1-5; no clear D. CDR1 and CDR2 (germline): LNHNV, YYDKDF (reference sequence). The germline V and J ends were trimmed by 3 bases and 1 base, with 13 bases remaining between them. The CDR3 spans 16 residues. The whole variable domain, remainder taken from reference TRBV15 and TRBJ1-5, is DAMVIQNPRYQVTQFGKPVTLSCSQTLNHNVMYWYQQKSSQAPKLLFHYYDKDFNNEADTPDNFQSRRPNTSFCFLDIRSPGLGDTAMYLCATSRERTGSNQPQHFGDGTRLSIL.

This clone was observed a few times. V gene TRBV7-2 combines with J gene TRBJ1-1; D is unclear. This CDR3 has 12 residues. Looked up from germline, CDR1 is SGHTA and CDR2 is FQGNSA. V lost 5 bases and J 7 bases, leaving 11 bases between the germline ends. The CDR3, as DNA: TGTGCCAGCAGCGCCTCCACAGATGAAGCTTTCTTT. It is translated as CASSASTDEAFF.

V usage is TRBV3-1 (or the pseudogene TRBV3-2) and J usage is TRBJ1-6, with 10 bases identical to TRBD1. The junction had 0 bases not matched to a gene; V was cut back by 4 bases and J by 9 bases. This CDR3 region has 13 residues. The V gene's germline CDR1 is LGHDT and CDR2 YNNKEL (reference sequence). The CDR3 bases are TGTGCCAGCAGCCGACAGGGGGCTTCACCCCTCCACTTT. It yields the protein CASSRQGASPLHF.

The chain is built from TRBV5-1 and TRBJ1-6; maybe TRBD1 (6 bases). Trimming stripped 0 bases from V and 8 bases from J, with 6 bases between. From germline, CDR1 is SGHRS and CDR2 YFSETQ. The CDR3 totals 13 residues. The CDR3 sequence is CASSLDRDSPLHF. Here the CDR3 DNA reads TGCGCCAGCAGCTTGGACAGGGATTCACCCCTCCACTTT. The full variable domain, in which reference TRBV5-1 and TRBJ1-6 provide the parts outside the CDR3, is KAGVTQTPRYLIKTRGQQVTLSCSPISGHRSVSWYQQTPGQGLQFLFEYFSETQRNKGNFPGRFSGRQFSNSRSEMNVSTLELGDSALYLCASSLDRDSPLHFGNGTRLTVT.

This clone was counted a single time. The chain links TRBV14 to TRBJ1-2, with no clear D. V was trimmed by 0 bases and J by 7 bases, leaving 9 bases between them. Germline loops: CDR1 SGHDN, CDR2 FVKESK. This CDR3 spans 13 amino acids. DNA of the CDR3: TGTGCCAGCAGCCAAGATTATCGGGGTGGCTACACCTTC. Its translation is CASSQDYRGGYTF.

This clone occurred a few times. This chain joins TRBV2 and TRBJ1-1, with a tentative D call TRBD1 (5 bases). The CDR3 extends over 13 amino acids. Trimming pared 5 bases from V and 2 bases from J, leaving 9 bases between. Germline CDR1 reads SNHLY; CDR2 reads FYNNEI. Here the CDR3 reads CASSLQVNTEAFF. The CDR3 region has the DNA TGTGCCAGCAGTCTACAGGTCAACACTGAAGCTTTCTTT.

A few counts support this clone. This chain links TRBV15 with TRBJ1-5; D unclear. The V gene's germline CDR1 is LNHNV and CDR2 YYDKDF (reference sequence). V lost 0 bases to trimming and J lost 5 bases, with 8 bases between them. CDR3 size: 14 residues. CDR3 sequence (DNA): TGTGCCACCAGCAGAGACAGGTCGGATCAGCCCCAGCATTTT. Its translation is CATSRDRSDQPQHF.

The chain links TRBV30 to TRBJ1-5; possibly TRBD1 for D (5 bases). The CDR3 contains 13 residues. V was clipped by 4 bases and J by 3 bases, with 10 bases between them. The germline V gene encodes CDR1 GTSNPN and CDR2 SVGIG (reference sequence). CDR3 DNA: TGTGCCTGGACCAGGGCCACCAATCAGCCCCAGCATTTT. Amino acid sequence: CAWTRATNQPQHF.

This clone showed up just a few times. The rearrangement joins TRBV10-2 to TRBJ2-7; maybe TRBD1 (6 bases). The V end was cut by 7 bases, the J end by 1 base, with 8 bases between. The CDR3 is 12 residues long. Germline values: CDR1 WSHSY, CDR2 SAAADI. For the CDR3, the DNA is TGCGCCAGCAAGACAGGTTCCTACGAGCAGTACTTC. This gives the protein CASKTGSYEQYF.

The J gene is TRBJ2-2, the V gene TRBV19; D gene unclear. The CDR3 has 14 amino acids. Trimming removed 7 bases from V and 2 bases from J, with 11 bases in between. The germline V gene encodes CDR1 LNHDA and CDR2 SQIVND (reference sequence). The CDR3 here is CASIARHNTGELFF. The CDR3 region has the DNA TGTGCCAGTATCGCGCGGCATAACACCGGGGAGCTGTTTTTT. The variable domain in full, completed from reference TRBV19 and TRBJ2-2, reads DGGITQSPKYLFRKEGQNVTLSCEQNLNHDAMYWYRQDPGQGLRLIYYSQIVNDFQKGDIAEGYSVSREKKESFPLTVTSAQKNPTAFYLCASIARHNTGELFFGEGSRLTVL.

The rearrangement joins TRBV2 to TRBJ2-3; possible D gene TRBD2, 5 bases. CDR1 and CDR2 from the germline V gene are SNHLY and FYNNEI. V was trimmed by 2 bases and J by 5 bases, leaving 8 bases between them. The CDR3 is 13 residues long. The CDR3 DNA is TGTGCCAGCAGTGAAAACGGGGTAGATACGCAGTATTTT. Translation: CASSENGVDTQYF.

This clone was detected a few times. The chain combines TRBV3-1 (or the pseudogene TRBV3-2) with TRBJ2-5; maybe TRBD1 (6 bases). The CDR3 is made up of 15 amino acids. The germline CDR1 and CDR2 sequences are LGHDT and YNNKEL (reference sequence). The V end was cut by 1 base, the J end by 5 bases, with 14 bases between. CDR3: CASSQGYSGVETQYF. The CDR3 DNA follows: TGTGCCAGCAGCCAAGGGTACTCAGGGGTGGAGACCCAGTACTTC.

This clone occurred once. This chain uses TRBV7-2 with TRBJ2-5; D gene ambiguous. Germline CDR1 and CDR2: SGHTA and FQGNSA. Trimming took off 5 bases at V and 5 bases at J, with 12 bases between the two ends. The CDR3 has 13 amino acids. The DNA of the CDR3 is TGTGCCAGCAGCCCGTCCTTCAGGGAGACCCAGTACTTC. Residues: CASSPSFRETQYF.

The V and J genes are TRBV3-1 (or the pseudogene TRBV3-2) and TRBJ2-2; TRBD2 matches 9 bases. The ends lost 4 bases at V and 0 bases at J; junction bases unmatched: 12. The germline CDR1 and CDR2 sequences are LGHDT and YNNKEL (reference sequence). The CDR3 has 19 amino acids. The CDR3, as DNA: TGTGCCAGCAGCCGCCGAGGGGGTGCGGGAGGGGCGAACACCGGGGAGCTGTTTTTT. This translates into CASSRRGGAGGANTGELFF.

The chain links TRBV5-6 to TRBJ2-1, with a tentative D call TRBD1 (6 bases). The CDR3 has 14 residues. CDR1 is SGHDT, CDR2 YYEEEE, per germline. Between the trimmed V and J ends, which lost 2 bases and 6 bases, there was a span of 12 bases. This chain's CDR3 is CASSFFDRPNEQFF. CDR3 coding DNA: TGTGCCAGCAGCTTCTTTGACAGGCCCAATGAGCAGTTCTTC. The full variable domain, completed using reference TRBV5-6 and TRBJ2-1, is DAGVTQSPTHLIKTRGQQVTLRCSPKSGHDTVSWYQQALGQGPQFIFQYYEEEERQRGNFPDRFSGHQFPNYSSELNVNALLLGDSALYLCASSFFDRPNEQFFGPGTRLTVL.

The genes are TRBV5-8 and TRBJ1-6; D is perhaps TRBD1 (6 bases). Per germline, CDR1 SGHTS and CDR2 YDEGEE. The CDR3 loop spans 16 amino acids. V was cut by 0 bases and J by 0 bases, with 7 bases left in between. CDR3 bases: TGTGCCAGCAGCTTGGCGGGACACTCCTATAATTCACCCCTCCACTTT. Residues: CASSLAGHSYNSPLHF.

The J gene is TRBJ2-5, the V gene TRBV21-1; the DNA was not used to check the table's D call, TRBD1. TRBV21-1 is a pseudogene segment. The CDR3 covers 15 residues. The CDR3 DNA follows: TGTGCCAGCAGGGGCTACGGGCAGGGTCGGGAGACCCAGTACTTC. Its translation: CASRGYGQGRETQYF.